Listed below are T cell receptor beta chains from one sample, sequenced in a study of blood T cell repertoires in COVID-19. The protocol was immunoSEQ multiplex PCR, while the TCRdb copy is restricted to in-frame clones and leaves out a portion. The table records 300,000 to 350,000 clones, 91% of them present only once. The material sequenced was peripheral blood. These receptors originate from a woman aged 18-29 years who had recovered from COVID-19. CDR3s include the opening cysteine and the closing phenylalanine or tryptophan. The D gene is left open where the match is weak. Size values are once, few and many counts, or a class for expanded clones, and some rows have none.

-	TRBV19	TRBJ1-2	-	CASSTYSGQNYGYTF	TGTGCCAGTAGTACCTACTCCGGACAGAACTATGGCTACACCTTC
once	TRBV30	TRBJ2-1	-	CAWSGGSSYNEQFF	TGTGCCTGGAGTGGTGGGAGCTCCTACAATGAGCAGTTCTTC
-	TRBV11-2	TRBJ2-1	TRBD2	CASSLLAGGLDEQFF	TGTGCCAGCAGCTTACTAGCGGGAGGCTTAGATGAGCAGTTCTTC
-	TRBV4-1	TRBJ2-3	TRBD2	CASSQEPPTSGRYLLHTDTQYF	TGCGCCAGCAGCCAAGAGCCACCGACTAGCGGGAGATATCTTCTACACACAGATACGCAGTATTTT
-	TRBV11-2	TRBJ1-5	TRBD1	CASSGRTGTNQPQHF	TGTGCCAGCAGCGGACGGACAGGGACCAATCAGCCCCAGCATTTT
-	TRBV24-1	TRBJ2-3	-	CATSDPGNLGYPDTQYF	TGTGCCACCAGTGATCCTGGAAATCTAGGCTACCCAGATACGCAGTATTTT
-	TRBV4-3	TRBJ1-1	TRBD1	CASSQVLGQGKAFF	TGCGCCAGCAGCCAGGTTCTGGGACAGGGCAAAGCTTTCTTT
once	TRBV5-1	TRBJ2-1	TRBD2	CASRGLENEQFF	TGCGCCAGCCGCGGACTAGAGAATGAGCAGTTCTTC
-	TRBV18	TRBJ2-3	TRBD2	CASSPGLARRTDTQYF	TGTGCCAGCTCACCTGGACTAGCGAGACGCACAGATACGCAGTATTTT
-	TRBV5-4	TRBJ2-5	-	CASSLNRGETQYF	TGTGCCAGCAGCTTGAACCGGGGGGAGACCCAGTACTTC
-	TRBV5-6	TRBJ2-3	TRBD2	CASSGTGLAARTDTQYF	TGTGCCAGCAGCGGGACGGGACTAGCGGCCCGGACAGATACGCAGTATTTT
few	TRBV7-2	TRBJ2-1	TRBD2	CASSLSGSSYNEQFF	TGTGCCAGCAGCTTAAGCGGGAGCTCCTACAATGAGCAGTTCTTC
-	TRBV7-2	TRBJ2-2	TRBD2	CASTSLRTSGTGELFF	TGTGCCAGCACCTCACTTAGGACTAGCGGCACCGGGGAGCTGTTTTTT
-	TRBV7-2	TRBJ1-3	-	CASSLLGTRQGNTIYF	TGTGCCAGCAGCTTACTAGGGACTCGGCAAGGAAACACCATATATTTT
-	TRBV5-8	TRBJ2-5	TRBD2	CASSFWTSKTQYF	TGTGCCAGCAGCTTCTGGACTAGCAAGACCCAGTACTTC
-	TRBV10-3	TRBJ2-5	TRBD2	CAISERYPGRERETQYF	TGTGCCATCAGTGAGAGGTATCCCGGGAGGGAGAGAGAGACCCAGTACTTC
-	TRBV19	TRBJ1-2	-	CASSNPGSNYGYTF	TGTGCCAGTAGTAACCCAGGATCTAACTATGGCTACACCTTC
-	TRBV19	TRBJ2-5	TRBD1	CASRGTGNRETQYF	TGTGCCAGTAGGGGGACAGGGAATCGAGAGACCCAGTACTTC
few	TRBV6-6	TRBJ2-1	-	CASSDIRHEQFF	TGTGCCAGCAGTGACATCAGGCATGAGCAGTTCTTC
few	TRBV4-2	TRBJ1-4	-	CASSQEPTEPEGLFF	TGTGCCAGCAGCCAAGAGCCCACCGAGCCGGAGGGGCTGTTTTTT
-	TRBV4-1	TRBJ2-3	-	CASSPFRTAVNTQYF	TGCGCCAGCAGCCCCTTCCGGACAGCGGTAAATACGCAGTATTTT
-	TRBV7-2	TRBJ2-5	-	CASSSRGPQETQYF	TGTGCCAGCAGCAGCCGCGGGCCACAAGAGACCCAGTACTTC
-	TRBV19	TRBJ2-1	TRBD2	CASSIASGAGVYEQFF	TGTGCCAGTAGTATAGCCTCGGGAGCGGGAGTCTATGAGCAGTTCTTC
once	TRBV27	TRBJ2-3	TRBD1	CASSTLRGQGTDTQYF	TGTGCCAGCAGTACTCTCAGGGGGCAAGGAACAGATACGCAGTATTTT
-	TRBV11-3	TRBJ2-5	-	CASSLVLVGTSKKTQYF	TGTGCCAGCAGCTTAGTATTGGTGGGGACTTCAAAAAAGACCCAGTACTTC
-	TRBV5-1	TRBJ2-3	TRBD1	CASSYPTGQGTDTQYF	TGCGCCAGCAGCTACCCGACGGGACAGGGGACAGATACGCAGTATTTT
once	TRBV6-5	TRBJ1-2	-	CASSRTGSGGYTF	TGTGCCAGCAGTAGAACAGGGAGCGGTGGCTACACCTTC
-	TRBV12-3/TRBV12-4	TRBJ1-2	-	CASSLSPSLFF	TGTGCCAGCAGTTTGAGCCCATCTCTCTTCTTC
few	TRBV2	TRBJ2-1	TRBD2	CASSEQSGSIYEQFF	TGTGCCAGCAGTGAGCAGAGCGGGAGCATCTATGAGCAGTTCTTC
-	TRBV5-1	TRBJ2-1	TRBD2	CASSLGFLAGANEQFF	TGCGCCAGCAGCTTGGGTTTTCTAGCGGGAGCTAATGAGCAGTTCTTC
-	TRBV19	TRBJ2-1	-	CASSMASTNEQFF	TGTGCCAGTAGTATGGCTAGCACTAATGAGCAGTTCTTC
-	TRBV3-1/TRBV3-2	TRBJ2-3	TRBD2	CASSPPAGGPDTQYF	TGTGCCAGCAGTCCCCCAGCGGGAGGGCCAGATACGCAGTATTTT
-	TRBV30	TRBJ2-2	TRBD2	CAWSIESREGNTGELFF	TGTGCCTGGAGTATAGAGTCGCGGGAGGGAAACACCGGGGAGCTGTTTTTT
-	TRBV27	TRBJ1-2	-	CASSLSGVDYGYTF	TGTGCCAGCAGTTTGTCTGGAGTGGACTATGGCTACACCTTC
-	TRBV6-5	TRBJ1-6	TRBD1	CASSYLHKDRGTLHF	TGTGCCAGCAGTTACCTACACAAGGACAGGGGCACCCTCCACTTT
-	TRBV15	TRBJ1-1	TRBD1	CATSRVVGTGNTEAFF	TGTGCCACCAGCAGAGTGGTGGGGACAGGGAACACTGAAGCTTTCTTT
once	TRBV3-1/TRBV3-2	TRBJ1-5	TRBD1	CASSRDSYSNQPQHF	TGTGCCAGCAGTCGGGACAGCTATAGCAATCAGCCCCAGCATTTT
-	TRBV29-1	TRBJ1-2	-	CSVEGNTRGYTF	TGCAGCGTTGAGGGCAACACGCGTGGCTACACCTTC
-	TRBV24-1	TRBJ1-2	TRBD1	CATSTDRGRGYTF	TGTGCCACCAGCACCGACAGGGGCCGGGGCTACACCTTC
-	TRBV27	TRBJ1-1	-	CASSVLMNTEAFF	TGTGCCAGCAGTGTCTTAATGAACACTGAAGCTTTCTTT
-	TRBV6-5	TRBJ1-6	-	CASSYSTGNYSPLHF	TGTGCCAGCAGTTACTCGACAGGAAACTATTCACCCCTCCACTTT
-	TRBV6-2/TRBV6-3	TRBJ2-3	-	CASSYSRGTDTQYF	TGTGCCAGCAGTTACTCCCGGGGCACAGATACGCAGTATTTT
-	TRBV2	TRBJ2-1	TRBD2	CASSESAGAPYNEQFF	TGTGCCAGCAGTGAATCGGCGGGAGCCCCATACAATGAGCAGTTCTTC
-	TRBV25-1	TRBJ1-2	TRBD1	CASSEFDRAFGDGYTF	TGTGCCAGCAGTGAATTTGACAGGGCGTTCGGGGATGGCTACACCTTC
once	TRBV5-1	TRBJ2-1	-	CASSLESPKEQFF	TGCGCCAGCAGCTTGGAGTCACCTAAAGAGCAGTTCTTC
-	TRBV7-9	TRBJ1-1	-	CASRQVSTEAFF	TGTGCCAGCAGACAGGTTTCGACTGAAGCTTTCTTT
once	TRBV30	TRBJ1-5	-	CAWSAGLRNQPQHF	TGTGCCTGGAGTGCTGGTCTGAGAAATCAGCCCCAGCATTTT
-	TRBV30	TRBJ2-3	-	CAWSVGAGIDTQYF	TGTGCCTGGAGTGTAGGGGCAGGGATAGATACGCAGTATTTT
-	TRBV5-1	TRBJ1-1	-	CASSLVMAVLTEAFF	TGCGCCAGCAGCTTGGTTATGGCGGTTCTGACTGAAGCTTTCTTT
-	TRBV5-6	TRBJ2-3	TRBD1	CASILGTGRVDTQYF	TGTGCCAGCATCCTCGGGACAGGGCGGGTGGATACGCAGTATTTT
-	TRBV5-6	TRBJ1-4	-	CASSLVGSTNEKLFF	TGTGCCAGCAGCTTGGTCGGGTCCACTAATGAAAAACTGTTTTTT
-	TRBV3-1/TRBV3-2	TRBJ2-3	TRBD2	CASSLRRLAGTDTQYF	TGTGCCAGCAGCCTTAGGCGACTAGCGGGTACAGATACGCAGTATTTT
-	TRBV19	TRBJ2-5	TRBD1	CASNKGARGETQYF	TGTGCCAGTAATAAGGGGGCCCGAGGAGAGACCCAGTACTTC